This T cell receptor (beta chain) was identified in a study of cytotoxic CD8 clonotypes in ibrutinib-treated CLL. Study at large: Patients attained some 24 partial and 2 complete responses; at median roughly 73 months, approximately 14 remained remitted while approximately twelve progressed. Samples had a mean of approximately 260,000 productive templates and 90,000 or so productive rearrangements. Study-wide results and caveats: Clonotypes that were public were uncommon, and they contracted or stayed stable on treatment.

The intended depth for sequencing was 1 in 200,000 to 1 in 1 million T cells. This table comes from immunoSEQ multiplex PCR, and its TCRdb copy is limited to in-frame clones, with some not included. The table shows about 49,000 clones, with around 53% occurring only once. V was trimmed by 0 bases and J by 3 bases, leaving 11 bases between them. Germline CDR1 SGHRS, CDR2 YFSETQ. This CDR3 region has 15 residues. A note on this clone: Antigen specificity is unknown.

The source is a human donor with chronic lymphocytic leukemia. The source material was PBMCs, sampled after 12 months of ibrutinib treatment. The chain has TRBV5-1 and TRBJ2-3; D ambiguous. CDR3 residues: CASSLGPSATDTQYF. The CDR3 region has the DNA TGCGCCAGCAGCTTGGGACCTAGTGCTACAGATACGCAGTATTTT.